The present T cell receptor (beta chain) was sequenced within a study of response to subunit inactivated influenza vaccine (dated 2018 in TCRdb). Background for the entire study: Deep quantitative profiling of the T cell receptor repertoire was used in the study to follow responses to a trivalent subunit inactivated influenza vaccine.

The library was generated by RT-PCR. Sequencing used an Illumina HiSeq 2500. In TCRdb, the public reads were trimmed at Q25 with fastp and aligned with MiXCR, with productive beta chains retained. Entries that share a CDR3 protein sequence are merged under the most common genes and DNA. This sample comprises 700,000 to 900,000 distinct CDR3 sequences, approximately 21% of them detected only once. The ten largest clonotypes hold 9.5% to 13% of the sample. Points the paper makes about the study in general: According to the authors, only a limited number of new T cells may be recruited by each seasonal influenza vaccination.

CDR1 and CDR2 were assigned from the germline V gene as SGHDT and YYEEEE. The junction shows trimming of 2 bases on V and 2 bases on J, and the gene matches do not reach 7 bases of it. The CDR3 spans 16 residues, from the cysteine through the phenylalanine. Left in the record is the CDR3 DNA by itself, 48 bases read in frame from the first base. Concerning this clonotype itself: It lacks a known antigen. Nothing much larger sits one base from this clone, and base qualities are not available.

The source material was PBMCs from blood, sampled more than 4 days after vaccination. Rearrangement joined TRBV5-6 to TRBJ2-1; 7 bases in the junction line up with TRBD2. The sequence came from a man aged 45-60 years who received an inactivated influenza vaccine. Donor details come from another sample of the same person, matched by shared clones. CDR3 protein: CASSFMSGNPYNEQFF. The base sequence is TGTGCCAGCAGCTTCATGAGCGGGAACCCCTACAATGAGCAGTTCTTC.